The 6 T cell receptor beta chains below were found in one sample sequenced in a study of CD8+ T cells in alopecia areata. Sequencing relied on a cDNA template that was reverse transcribed from extracted RNA. Measured with immunoSEQ multiplex PCR; TCRdb has only the in-frame clones, and not every one. The data show fewer than 110,000 clones, around three fifths seen once. The sequenced sample consisted of CD4+ T cells sorted from blood. The receptors originated from a human donor in good health.

The gene calls are TRBV29-1 and TRBJ2-5, with unresolved D. Germline V gene data show CDR1 as SQVTM and CDR2 as ANQGSEA. This CDR3 region has 13 residues. Trimming pared 7 bases from V and 0 bases from J, leaving 12 bases between. As DNA, the CDR3 is TGCAGCGCCGACGACCCGTACCAAGAGACCCAGTACTTC. It encodes CSADDPYQETQYF.

This clone was found a few times. The chain joins TRBV4-2 to TRBJ2-1, with 12 nucleotides matching TRBD2. V dropped 0 bases and J dropped 6; count of bases not matched to a gene: 18. The V gene's germline CDR1 is LGHNA and CDR2 YNFKEQ. The CDR3 loop spans 21 amino acids. The CDR3 spells CASSQDFMASGGESLRNEQFF. The CDR3 DNA sequence: TGTGCCAGCAGCCAAGATTTCATGGCTAGCGGGGGGGAATCTCTCCGCAATGAGCAGTTCTTC.

This chain links TRBV29-1 with TRBJ1-1; no clear D. Germline lookup yields CDR1 SQVTM and CDR2 ANQGSEA. The CDR3 extends over 13 amino acids. V was cut by 5 bases and J by 2 bases, with 12 bases left in between. CDR3 loop: CSVSQVLNTEAFF. CDR3 nucleotide sequence: TGCAGCGTTTCCCAGGTTCTAAACACTGAAGCTTTCTTT.

The chain uses TRBV10-3 and TRBJ2-5, with TRBD2 identical over 8 bases. The CDR3 is 13 amino acids. The V gene end was trimmed by 4 bases and the J gene end by 5 bases; junction bases not matched to a gene: 3. Germline CDR1 is ENHRY and CDR2 is SYGVKD. CDR3 DNA: TGTGCCATCAGTGGGACTAGCACGGAGACCCAGTACTTC. It encodes CAISGTSTETQYF.

The V gene is TRBV30, the J gene TRBJ2-1; TRBD2 matches 10 bases. With V trimmed by 3 bases and J by 10 bases, 9 bases remained unmatched. Germline V lookup: CDR1 GTSNPN, CDR2 SVGIG (reference sequence). The CDR3 covers 14 residues. The CDR3 loop is CAWRASSGGREQFF. The CDR3 nucleotides are TGTGCCTGGAGAGCCTCTAGCGGGGGAAGGGAGCAGTTCTTC.

This rearrangement joins TRBV29-1 to TRBJ2-3, with 8 bases fitting TRBD1. The junction had 2 bases not matched to a gene; V was cut back by 7 bases and J by 2 bases. Germline V gene data show CDR1 as SQVTM and CDR2 as ANQGSEA. The CDR3 loop spans 12 amino acids. The CDR3: CSAGQVTDTQYF. The DNA of the CDR3 is TGCAGCGCGGGACAGGTCACAGATACGCAGTATTTT.